This T cell receptor beta chain was identified in a study of blood T cells in healthy people across ages. Study-level background: Template-switching capture recovered about one barcoded beta molecule per two T cells. Broader study findings: In older individuals, TCR beta diversity per million T cells was lower, falling roughly linearly with age. Because donor CMV status was unknown, expanded clonotype changes were possibly confounded. Using unsorted PBMCs precluded a conclusive naive versus antigen-experienced comparison.

The authors ran a second PCR of roughly 6 to 12 cycles using a sample-barcoded 5' primer and a J-beta primer mix. From the 5' RACE reads, TCRdb called clonotypes with MiXCR, one entry per CDR3 protein. The sample has about 970,000 distinct CDR3 sequences; 45% to 60% are singletons. The CDR3 contains 14 residues. The V end lost 2 bases, the J end lost 2 bases, and 10 bases lay between the germline ends. Germline values: CDR1 LGHDT, CDR2 YNNKEL (reference sequence). This clonotype was recorded a few times. As yet, its antigen is unknown. The sample taken for sequencing was blood. The TCR comes from an older woman in good health. The chain carries TRBV3-1 and TRBJ2-7; D is perhaps TRBD2 (6 bases). The DNA for the CDR3 is TGTGCCAGCAGCCAAACGGGAGCAACCTACGAGCAGTACTTC. Translation gives CASSQTGATYEQYF.